This T cell receptor (beta chain) was recorded in a study of cytomegalovirus exposure and HLA in healthy donors. PCR used 60 Vbeta primers and 13 Jbeta primers. Only in-frame clones appear in the TCRdb table, and some are missing; sequencing was by immunoSEQ multiplex PCR. The sample carries 100,000 to 150,000 clones, roughly 66% recorded once. CDR3 length equals 14 residues. The V end lost 8 bases, the J end lost 6 bases, and 17 bases lay between the germline ends. The V gene's germline CDR1 is LNHNV and CDR2 YYDKDF (reference sequence). Sequenced sample: PBMCs. The V call is TRBV15, the J call TRBJ1-5; no reliable D call. This clonotype originated in a man aged 55-75 years in good health and CMV-seropositive. DNA of the CDR3: TGTGCCACCGCGGGGTGGCAGTTCCCTCAGCCCCAGCATTTT. Translation: CATAGWQFPQPQHF.